Each of the 17 T cell receptor beta chains below was sequenced from the same sample in a study of siplizumab effects on memory and regulatory T cells. The repertoire was sequenced with immunoSEQ multiplex PCR; TCRdb's copy has only in-frame clones and lacks some. The repertoire holds under 100,000 clones, with 87% as singletons. Material: Tregs sorted from blood. These receptors originate from a human donor in good health.

The chain recombines TRBV6-5 with TRBJ1-1, with TRBD1 identical over 7 bases. The germline V gene has CDR1 MNHEY and CDR2 SVGAGI. The CDR3 consists of 14 residues. V dropped 7 bases and J dropped 6; count of bases not matched to a gene: 11. CDR3 coding DNA: TGTGCCAGCACCGAGACAGGGAACATCGCTGAAGCTTTCTTT. Translated: CASTETGNIAEAFF.

The chain combines TRBV5-4 with TRBJ2-3; no firm D call. V lost 3 bases, J lost 4 bases, and 15 bases lay in between. The CDR3 spans 15 residues. Germline-derived CDR1 and CDR2 are SGHNT and YYREEE (reference sequence). DNA for the CDR3: TGTGCCAGCAGCTCTCCGTTTGCCGAATCAGATACGCAGTATTTT. It yields the protein CASSSPFAESDTQYF.

The chain is built from TRBV9 and TRBJ1-2; TRBD1 agrees at 9 bases. CDR1 is SGDLS, CDR2 YYNGEE, per germline. CDR3 length: 13 amino acids. Unmatched junction bases numbered 4, after V lost 3 bases and J lost 7 bases. The CDR3 sequence: CASSEGQGLGYTF. The CDR3 nucleotides read TGTGCCAGCAGCGAGGGACAGGGTCTTGGCTACACCTTC.

This clone was observed a few times. The chain links TRBV5-6 to TRBJ1-1; D is unresolved. CDR3 length: 13 amino acids. V lost 0 bases and J lost 1, with 4 bases in between. Germline V gene lookup returns CDR1 SGHDT and CDR2 YYEEEE. This chain's CDR3 is CASSLGPNTEAFF. CDR3 sequence (DNA): TGTGCCAGCAGCTTGGGACCGAACACTGAAGCTTTCTTT.

The V gene is TRBV5-4, the J gene TRBJ1-4; D may be TRBD1 (6 bases). V gave up 0 bases and J gave up 8 bases, with 8 bases separating them. Germline-derived CDR1 and CDR2 are SGHNT and YYREEE (reference sequence). There are 13 residues in the CDR3. The CDR3 sequence is CASSLGQDEKLFF. In DNA, the CDR3 is TGTGCCAGCAGCTTGGGACAGGACGAAAAACTGTTTTTT.

This clone showed up many times. CDR3 in DNA: TGTGCCAGCTCACCTACAGCGGGCCTCACCGGGGAGCTGTTTTTT. Residues: CASSPTAGLTGELFF. This sequence joins TRBV18 and TRBJ2-2, with D perhaps matching TRBD2 (6 bases). Germline values: CDR1 KGHSH, CDR2 LQKENI. The CDR3 extends over 15 amino acids. V shed 3 bases and J shed 4 bases, with 12 bases lying between them.

The genes are TRBV19 and TRBJ2-2; 7 bases are shared with TRBD1. Germline CDR1 and CDR2: LNHDA and SQIVND (reference sequence). After removal of 5 bases from V and 5 bases from J, the junction contained 5 bases not matched to a gene. The length of the CDR3 is 14 residues. CDR3 residues: CASSLLGQTGELFF. CDR3 coding DNA: TGTGCCAGTAGTCTCCTGGGACAGACCGGGGAGCTGTTTTTT.

The CDR3 coding sequence is TGTGCCAGCAGGGCCTTAGCGTATAGCACAGATACGCAGTATTTT. Residues: CASRALAYSTDTQYF. The rearrangement uses TRBV7-9 and TRBJ2-3; possibly TRBD2 for D (5 bases). This CDR3 has 15 amino acids. V dropped 6 bases and J dropped 0 bases, with 13 bases sitting between them. Germline values: CDR1 SEHNR, CDR2 FQNEAQ (reference sequence).

V and J are TRBV18 and TRBJ2-2; a weak D match, TRBD2 (7 bases). The germline CDR1 and CDR2 sequences are KGHSH and LQKENI. This CDR3 has 20 residues. Trimming cost V 0 bases and J 5 bases, with 25 bases left between them. This chain's CDR3 is CASSPPLGRVIGGRTGELFF. For the CDR3, the DNA is TGTGCCAGCTCACCACCTTTGGGCCGCGTGATCGGGGGGCGAACCGGGGAGCTGTTTTTT. Together with reference TRBV18 and TRBJ2-2, the CDR3 gives the full variable domain: NAGVMQNPRHLVRRRGQEARLRCSPMKGHSHVYWYRQLPEEGLKFMVYLQKENIIDESGMPKERFSAEFPKEGPSILRIQQVVRGDSAAYFCASSPPLGRVIGGRTGELFFGEGSRLTVL.

V is TRBV2 and J is TRBJ1-5; TRBD1 is a possible D gene (5 bases). The CDR3 loop spans 14 amino acids. V was shortened by 4 bases and J by 7 bases, with 14 bases between the two germline ends. Germline assignment: CDR1 SNHLY and CDR2 FYNNEI. The CDR3 DNA is TGTGCCAGCAGTGTTACAGGATCGAGACAGCCCCAGCATTTT. It yields the protein CASSVTGSRQPQHF.

The chain joins TRBV10-2 to TRBJ1-3; D is uncertain. V was trimmed by 4 bases and J by 2 bases, leaving 6 bases between them. In germline, CDR1 is WSHSY, CDR2 SAAADI. This CDR3 has 13 residues. The chain's CDR3 is CASSGAPGNTIYF. The CDR3 DNA follows: TGCGCCAGCAGTGGGGCACCTGGAAACACCATATATTTT.

The chain is built from TRBV6-5 and TRBJ1-4, with D uncertain. The CDR3 sequence is 14 residues long. Germline CDR1 is MNHEY and CDR2 is SVGAGI. V shed 2 bases and J shed 5 bases, with 9 bases lying between them. The CDR3 DNA sequence: TGTGCCAGCAGTTACCCGGGCGGGAATGAAAAACTGTTTTTT. It is translated as CASSYPGGNEKLFF.

The chain links TRBV5-4 to TRBJ2-5; maybe TRBD2 (7 bases). V lost 4 bases and J lost 1, with 17 bases in between. In germline, CDR1 is SGHNT, CDR2 YYREEE (reference sequence). The CDR3 contains 16 residues. This CDR3 reads CASSAQIRGAQETQYF. CDR3 DNA sequence: TGTGCCAGCAGCGCTCAAATCCGGGGGGCCCAAGAGACCCAGTACTTC.

The rearrangement links TRBV7-3 to TRBJ2-1; D gene uncertain. The CDR3 runs to 13 residues. Germline assignment: CDR1 SGHTA and CDR2 FQGTGA. Trimming removed 5 bases from V and 4 bases from J, with 9 bases in between. The CDR3 protein is CASSRTVYNEQFF. The CDR3 nucleotides read TGTGCCAGCAGCCGGACGGTTTACAATGAGCAGTTCTTC.

In its sample, this clone was seen a few times. This chain uses TRBV6-1 with TRBJ2-3; 8 bases are a match to TRBD2. The CDR3 contains 15 residues. Unmatched junction bases numbered 8, after V lost 7 bases and J lost 2 bases. The germline gives CDR1 MNHNS, CDR2 SASEGT. The CDR3 DNA is TGTGCCAGCAACGGAGGTAGCGGGATCACAGATACGCAGTATTTT. Residues: CASNGGSGITDTQYF.

The genes are TRBV7-3 and TRBJ2-3; 7 positions match TRBD1. This CDR3 contains 15 residues. J gave up 2 bases and V 3 bases, and 5 bases lay outside the gene matches. Germline V gives CDR1 SGHTA, CDR2 FQGTGA. CDR3 bases: TGTGCCAGCAGCTTGCAGGGGGTGCCCACAGATACGCAGTATTTT. It yields the protein CASSLQGVPTDTQYF.

The chain is built from TRBV6-5 and TRBJ1-5; D perhaps matches TRBD1 (5 bases). The CDR3 is 15 residues long. V lost 0 bases and J 7 bases, leaving 13 bases between the germline ends. Germline V lookup: CDR1 MNHEY, CDR2 SVGAGI. CDR3 in amino acids: CASSYSGGRGQPQHF. The DNA for the CDR3 is TGTGCCAGCAGTTACTCCGGCGGCCGGGGCCAGCCCCAGCATTTT.